Each of the 29 T cell receptor beta chains below was sequenced from the same sample in a study of response to subunit inactivated influenza vaccine. In TCRdb, the RT-PCR reads were re-called with MiXCR into one record per CDR3 protein. The sample records under 800,000 distinct CDR3 sequences, about 15% being singletons. The specimen was PBMCs from blood, collected less than 15 days before vaccination. These TCRs come from a man over 45 who received an inactivated influenza vaccine.

This clonotype was seen at least ten times. The rearrangement links TRBV20-1 to TRBJ2-1, with 7 nucleotides matching TRBD2. V trimming: 0 bases; J trimming: 5 bases; junction bases outside the gene matches: 7. Germline values: CDR1 DFQATT, CDR2 SNEGSKA (reference sequence). This CDR3 contains 15 residues. CDR3 in amino acids: CSARDSQRGHNEQFF. In nucleotides, the CDR3 is TGCAGTGCTAGAGATTCCCAGCGGGGACACAATGAGCAGTTCTTC.

This chain uses TRBV24-1 with TRBJ2-2, with TRBD1 matching over 8 bases. The germline gives CDR1 KGHDR, CDR2 SFDVKD. V gave up 3 bases and J gave up 1 base; unmatched junction bases: 3. The CDR3 has 16 amino acids. The CDR3 DNA follows: TGTGCCACCAGTGATCCCGGGACAGGGAACACCGGGGAGCTGTTTTTT. As protein: CATSDPGTGNTGELFF.

This clonotype is a singleton in its sample. A much larger clone lies a single base off, so this may be a read error. This chain joins TRBV29-1 and TRBJ2-4; D possibly corresponds to TRBD1 (6 bases). CDR3 length equals 13 residues. Germline V gene sequence: CDR1 SQVTM, CDR2 ANQGSEA. CDR3 region: CSFEGDNKNIQYF. CDR3 DNA sequence: TGCAGCTTTGAAGGGGACAACAAAAACATTCAGTACTTC.

This clonotype was recorded many times. The chain is built from TRBV9 and TRBJ2-5; no reliable D call. The CDR3 totals 13 residues. The V gene's germline CDR1 is SGDLS and CDR2 YYNGEE. Trimming shortened V by 1 base and J by 5 bases, and 9 bases separated the two germline ends. This CDR3 reads CASSVSREETQYF. CDR3 in DNA: TGTGCCAGCAGCGTATCCCGAGAGGAGACCCAGTACTTC. Variable domain in full (rest from reference TRBV9 and TRBJ2-5): DSGVTQTPKHLITATGQRVTLRCSPRSGDLSVYWYQQSLDQGLQFLIQYYNGEERAKGNILERFSAQQFPDLHSELNLSSLELGDSALYFCASSVSREETQYFGPGTRLLVL.

CDR3 loop: CASSAFGANVLTF. The CDR3 DNA follows: TGTGCCAGCAGTGCTTTTGGGGCCAACGTCCTGACTTTC. V usage is TRBV28 and J usage is TRBJ2-6; D gene unclear. Trimming removed 5 bases from V and 3 bases from J, with 5 bases in between. The CDR3 length is 13 residues. Germline loops: CDR1 MDHEN, CDR2 SYDVKM.

This clonotype was seen a handful of times. The V gene is TRBV4-3, the J gene TRBJ2-7; 7 nucleotides line up with TRBD2. The germline CDR1 and CDR2 sequences are LGHNA and YSLEER. The CDR3 sequence is 16 residues long. V lost 0 bases to trimming and J lost 3 bases; unmatched junction nucleotides: 8. The CDR3 protein is CASSQDFGRGFYEQYF. For the CDR3, the DNA is TGCGCCAGCAGCCAAGATTTTGGGAGGGGCTTCTACGAGCAGTACTTC.

The chain uses TRBV7-2 and TRBJ1-1; no reliable D call. CDR1 and CDR2 (germline): SGHTA, FQGNSA. Trimming removed 3 bases at V and 0 bases at J, with 8 bases between. The CDR3 has 14 residues. CDR3 protein: CASSFTPMNTEAFF. DNA of the CDR3: TGTGCCAGCAGCTTCACCCCCATGAACACTGAAGCTTTCTTT. The full variable domain, its missing parts supplied by reference TRBV7-2 and TRBJ1-1, is GAGVSQSPSNKVTEKGKDVELRCDPISGHTALYWYRQSLGQGLEFLIYFQGNSAPDKSGLPSDRFSAERTGGSVSTLTIQRTQQEDSAVYLCASSFTPMNTEAFFGQGTRLTVV.

This clonotype occurred a few times. The gene calls are TRBV4-2 and TRBJ2-1, with 15 nucleotides matching TRBD2. This CDR3 is built from 16 residues. Losses at the gene ends were 0 bases for V and 6 bases for J; bases not matched to a gene: 0. Germline loops: CDR1 LGHNA, CDR2 YNFKEQ. The CDR3 reads CASSQEGLAGGNEQFF. The CDR3 nucleotides are TGTGCCAGCAGCCAAGAGGGACTAGCGGGAGGCAATGAGCAGTTCTTC.

There are many counts of this clonotype. The chain employs TRBV12-3 or TRBV12-4 and TRBJ1-1, with D possibly being TRBD1 (5 bases). The CDR3 spans 14 residues. Trimming removed 3 bases from V and 1 base from J, with 9 bases in between. DNA of the CDR3: TGTGCCAGCAGTTTTTCTGGGGGGAACACTGAAGCTTTCTTT. This encodes CASSFSGGNTEAFF.

V and J are TRBV3-1 and TRBJ1-2; tentatively, D is TRBD1 (6 bases). Germline V gene sequence: CDR1 LGHDT, CDR2 YNNKEL (reference sequence). Trimming removed 3 bases from V and 7 bases from J, with 9 bases in between. The CDR3 runs to 12 residues. CDR3 sequence (DNA): TGTGCCAGCAGCCAGAACAGGGTTGGCTACACCTTC. This translates into CASSQNRVGYTF.

This clonotype was detected only a few times. The V and J genes are TRBV25-1 and TRBJ2-1; D ambiguous. V lost 5 bases to trimming and J lost 3 bases, with 14 bases between them. This CDR3 is 15 amino acids long. Germline CDR1 reads MGHDK; CDR2 reads SYGVNS. DNA of the CDR3: TGTGCCAGCAGTCGTGGCCCGTCCCGCTACAATGAGCAGTTCTTC. Amino acid sequence: CASSRGPSRYNEQFF.

This chain uses TRBV15 with TRBJ2-5, with a possible D match to TRBD1 (5 bases). The CDR3 is 14 amino acids. V was trimmed by 5 bases and J by 1 base, leaving 11 bases between them. In germline, CDR1 is LNHNV, CDR2 YYDKDF (reference sequence). The CDR3 bases are TGTGCCACCAGCCCTGAAGGGGCCCAAGAGACCCAGTACTTC. It codes for CATSPEGAQETQYF.

The chain combines TRBV2 with TRBJ2-3; TRBD1 aligns across 8 bases. V dropped 2 bases and J dropped 2; count of bases not matched to a gene: 3. CDR3 length: 15 amino acids. In germline, CDR1 is SNHLY, CDR2 FYNNEI. This CDR3 is CASSEQGAATDTQYF. As DNA, the CDR3 is TGTGCCAGCAGTGAACAGGGGGCTGCCACAGATACGCAGTATTTT.

This chain joins TRBV12-3 or TRBV12-4 and TRBJ2-3; 9 bases agree with TRBD2. The trim removed 3 bases at V and 7 bases at J, leaving 11 bases unmatched. This CDR3 has 16 residues. CDR3 sequence: CASSFRGLAVSNTQYF. In DNA form, the CDR3 reads TGTGCCAGCAGTTTCAGGGGACTAGCCGTCTCGAATACGCAGTATTTT.

The V call is TRBV5-5, the J call TRBJ1-4; 9 positions match TRBD1. Germline CDR1 is SGHKS and CDR2 is YYEKEE (reference sequence). The ends lost 4 bases at V and 10 bases at J; junction bases unmatched: 17. This CDR3 has 17 amino acids. The CDR3 here is CASSQTGGSSPEGKLFF. The CDR3 DNA reads as TGTGCCAGCAGCCAAACAGGGGGCTCCAGCCCCGAAGGAAAACTGTTTTTT. Complete variable domain (other parts from reference TRBV5-5 and TRBJ1-4): DAGVTQSPTHLIKTRGQQVTLRCSPISGHKSVSWYQQVLGQGPQFIFQYYEKEERGRGNFPDRFSARQFPNYSSELNVNALLLGDSALYLCASSQTGGSSPEGKLFFGSGTQLSVL.

Only a few counts were recorded for this clonotype. The gene calls are TRBV20-1 and TRBJ1-2, with TRBD1 as a possible D gene (6 bases). The CDR3 extends over 12 amino acids. Germline V lookup: CDR1 DFQATT, CDR2 SNEGSKA (reference sequence). Trimming stripped 6 bases from V and 8 bases from J, with 16 bases between. CDR3 loop: CSAEGGHRGYTF. The CDR3 DNA is TGCAGTGCGGAGGGGGGACATCGGGGCTACACCTTC.

This clonotype was seen a handful of times. The V and J genes are TRBV20-1 and TRBJ2-3; D unresolved. The germline CDR1 and CDR2 sequences are DFQATT and SNEGSKA (reference sequence). V dropped 2 bases and J dropped 3 bases, with 12 bases sitting between them. The length of the CDR3 is 14 residues. CDR3 sequence: CSARPQSRTDTQYF. In nucleotides, the CDR3 is TGCAGTGCTAGACCCCAAAGTAGAACAGATACGCAGTATTTT.

This clonotype was detected a few times. The rearrangement links TRBV12-3 or TRBV12-4 to TRBJ2-3; D is ambiguous. This CDR3 contains 15 residues. V lost 6 bases and J 1 base, leaving 14 bases between the germline ends. Written as DNA, the CDR3 is TGTGCCAGCAGCTACTGGGGAAGACGCACAGATACGCAGTATTTT. It is translated as CASSYWGRRTDTQYF.

V and J are TRBV4-1 and TRBJ2-7; weak D call: TRBD1 (5 bases). Looked up from germline, CDR1 is MGHRA and CDR2 is YSYEKL. Deletions cut 3 bases from V and 1 base from J, with 13 bases between. CDR3 length: 15 amino acids. In DNA, the CDR3 is TGCGCCAGCAGCCACGAAAAGCAGGGTTCCTACGAGCAGTACTTC. Amino acids: CASSHEKQGSYEQYF.

This chain connects TRBV25-1 to TRBJ1-1, with D unclear. V lost 1 base to trimming and J lost 8 bases, with 5 bases between them. The CDR3 extends over 11 amino acids. In germline, CDR1 is MGHDK, CDR2 SYGVNS. In DNA, the CDR3 is TGTGCCAGCAGTGAATTCAGGGAAGCTTTCTTT. It codes for CASSEFREAFF.

This clonotype was seen a handful of times. The genes are TRBV11-2 and TRBJ1-1; D perhaps matches TRBD1 (5 bases). CDR1 and CDR2 (germline): SGHAT, FQNNGV. This CDR3 contains 11 residues. The ends were cut back, 4 bases at V and 8 bases at J, with 8 bases in the middle. The CDR3 sequence: CASSWGREAFF. CDR3 nucleotides: TGTGCCAGCAGCTGGGGGAGGGAAGCTTTCTTT.

This clonotype was found a few times. The rearrangement joins TRBV7-9 to TRBJ1-4; TRBD1 matches 7 bases. Germline CDR1 is SEHNR and CDR2 is FQNEAQ (reference sequence). This CDR3 spans 14 amino acids. With 4 bases clipped from V and 6 bases from J, the junction kept 5 bases outside the gene matches. CDR3 DNA: TGTGCCAGCAGCTCGACAGGGTCGTATGAAAAACTGTTTTTT. It specifies CASSSTGSYEKLFF.

This clonotype was counted between two and nine times. The chain employs TRBV21-1 and TRBJ2-3. TRBV21-1 is a known pseudogene. The CDR3 totals 13 residues. The CDR3 DNA is TGTGCCAGCGGAGCGTACTCCACAGATACGCAGTATTTT. Translated, it gives CASGAYSTDTQYF.

This clonotype was counted only a few times. The J gene is TRBJ2-5, the V gene TRBV28; D uncertain. The V gene's germline CDR1 is MDHEN and CDR2 SYDVKM. This CDR3 region has 14 residues. Deletions cut 5 bases from V and 5 bases from J, with 15 bases between. CDR3 DNA sequence: TGTGCCAGCAGTCTAAACCCGGACGGGGAGACCCAGTACTTC. Translated, it gives CASSLNPDGETQYF.

In its sample, this clonotype was seen many times. V usage is TRBV28 and J usage is TRBJ2-7; D is unclear. The length of the CDR3 is 14 residues. The ends were cut back, 4 bases at V and 0 bases at J, with 10 bases in the middle. CDR1 is MDHEN and CDR2 is SYDVKM in the germline V gene. The CDR3 loop reads CASSSTTTSYEQYF. In nucleotides, the CDR3 is TGTGCCAGCAGTTCTACAACGACCTCCTACGAGCAGTACTTC.

Comments on this clonotype: It may be a read error: a sequence one base away is much more abundant. V is TRBV5-6 and J is TRBJ2-5; no firm D call. V was pared by 4 bases and J by 2 bases, with 27 bases between. Germline V CDR1 and CDR2: SGHDT, YYEEEE. The CDR3 length is 19 residues. CDR3 DNA sequence: TGTGCCAGCAGCGGTGTGACGGCAGCCTCCCTCTCTATTCAAGAGACCCAGTACTTC. Translation gives CASSGVTAASLSIQETQYF.

This clonotype was observed a handful of times. The chain carries TRBV12-3 or TRBV12-4 and TRBJ2-7; perhaps TRBD1 as D (5 bases). Trimming took off 0 bases at V and 4 bases at J, with 13 bases between the two ends. The CDR3 has 15 amino acids. For the CDR3, the DNA is TGTGCCAGCAGTTTAGCGCTCCAGGGCCATTACGAGCAGTACTTC. Translation: CASSLALQGHYEQYF.

This clonotype appeared a few times. V gene TRBV6-1 combines with J gene TRBJ1-1; D is ambiguous. The V and J ends lost 5 bases and 0 bases respectively, with 16 bases between them. CDR1 MNHNS and CDR2 SASEGT come from the germline V gene. The CDR3 has 16 amino acids. This CDR3 is CASSQSPPRMNTEAFF. The CDR3 DNA sequence: TGTGCCAGCAGTCAATCCCCTCCCCGGATGAACACTGAAGCTTTCTTT.

V is TRBV11-2 and J is TRBJ2-1; 11 bases agree with TRBD2. In germline, CDR1 is SGHAT, CDR2 FQNNGV. V shed 5 bases and J 9 bases; nucleotides not matched to a gene: 24. CDR3 size: 20 residues. The CDR3 region is CASSATRPVGSGRAAGEQFF. CDR3 sequence (DNA): TGTGCCAGCAGCGCCACTAGACCTGTGGGTAGCGGGAGGGCCGCCGGTGAGCAGTTCTTC.